This TCR beta chain was observed in a study of blood T cells in healthy people across ages. Study results and limitations: More naive CD4+ cells and higher diversity marked long-lived donors relative to aged donors. Among T cells, TCR beta diversity per million cells dropped roughly linearly as age rose. A strong correlation was found between TCR beta diversity and the percentage of naive T cells.

Sample-barcoded 5' priming and a J-beta primer mix drove a second PCR of roughly 7 to 11 cycles. A tag from a template-switch adaptor with 12 random nucleotides marked each cDNA molecule. TCRdb re-called the 5' RACE reads with MiXCR, one entry per CDR3 protein. Of some 790,000 distinct CDR3 sequences listed, less than 35% are singletons. Trimming cost V 6 bases and J 5 bases; bases outside gene matches: 7. This CDR3 has 14 residues. CDR1 is MNHEY, CDR2 SVGAGI, per germline. With respect to this clonotype: Its antigen is currently unknown.

Sequenced input: blood. The genes are TRBV6-5 and TRBJ2-3, with TRBD1 matching over 8 bases. This sequence originates from a woman of 80 years or more in good health. The CDR3 sequence is CASREDRVKDTQYF. The CDR3 DNA is TGTGCCAGCAGGGAGGACAGGGTGAAAGATACGCAGTATTTT.